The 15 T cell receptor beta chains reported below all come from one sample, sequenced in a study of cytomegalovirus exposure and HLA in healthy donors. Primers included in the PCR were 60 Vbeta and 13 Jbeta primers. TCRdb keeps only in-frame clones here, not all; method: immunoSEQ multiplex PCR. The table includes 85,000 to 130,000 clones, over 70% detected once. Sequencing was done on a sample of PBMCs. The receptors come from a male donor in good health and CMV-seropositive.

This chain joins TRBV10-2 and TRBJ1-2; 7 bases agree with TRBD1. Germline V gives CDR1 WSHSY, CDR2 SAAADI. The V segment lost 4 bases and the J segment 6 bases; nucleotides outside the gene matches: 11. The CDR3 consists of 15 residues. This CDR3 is CASSAISGTANGYTF. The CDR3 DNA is TGCGCCAGCAGTGCCATATCCGGGACAGCAAATGGCTACACCTTC.

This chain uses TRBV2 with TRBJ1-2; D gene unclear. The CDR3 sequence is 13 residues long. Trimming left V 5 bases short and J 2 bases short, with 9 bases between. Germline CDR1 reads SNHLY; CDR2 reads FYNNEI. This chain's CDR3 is CASSSDGNYGYTF. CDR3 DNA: TGTGCCAGCAGTTCTGACGGGAACTATGGCTACACCTTC.

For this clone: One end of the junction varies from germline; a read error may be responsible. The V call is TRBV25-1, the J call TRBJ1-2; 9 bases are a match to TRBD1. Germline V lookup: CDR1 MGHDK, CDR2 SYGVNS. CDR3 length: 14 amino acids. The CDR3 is CASRTGGTNYGYPF. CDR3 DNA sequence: TGTGCCAGCAGGACAGGGGGAACTAACTATGGCTACCCCTTC.

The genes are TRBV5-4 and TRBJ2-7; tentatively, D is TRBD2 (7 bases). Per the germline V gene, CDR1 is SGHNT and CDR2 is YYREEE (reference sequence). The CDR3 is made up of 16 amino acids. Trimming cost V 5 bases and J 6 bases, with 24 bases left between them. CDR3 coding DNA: TGTGCCAGCAGGGACCAAGGGGGGGGAAACGGGGGCGAGCAGTACTTC. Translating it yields CASRDQGGGNGGEQYF.

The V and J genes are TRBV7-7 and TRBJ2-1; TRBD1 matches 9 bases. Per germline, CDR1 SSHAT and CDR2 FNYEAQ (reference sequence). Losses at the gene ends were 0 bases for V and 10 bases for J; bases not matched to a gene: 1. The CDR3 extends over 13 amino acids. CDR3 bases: TGTGCCAGCAGCTTAGCCGGACAGGGGGAGCAGTTCTTC. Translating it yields CASSLAGQGEQFF.

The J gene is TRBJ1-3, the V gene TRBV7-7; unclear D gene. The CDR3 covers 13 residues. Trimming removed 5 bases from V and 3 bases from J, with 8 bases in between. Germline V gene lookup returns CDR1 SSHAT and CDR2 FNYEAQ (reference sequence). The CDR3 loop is CASSPFGGNTIYF. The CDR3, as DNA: TGTGCCAGCAGCCCCTTCGGTGGAAACACCATATATTTT.

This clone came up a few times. The CDR3 DNA reads as TGTGCCAGCAGTCGACAGCGGGAAGGGCAAGAGACCCAGTACTTC. Translating it yields CASSRQREGQETQYF. The genes are TRBV6-4 and TRBJ2-5, with 7 bases fitting TRBD2. V was clipped by 5 bases and J by 2 bases; unmatched bases: 8. The CDR3 sequence is 15 residues long. Germline lookup yields CDR1 MRHNA and CDR2 SNTAGT.

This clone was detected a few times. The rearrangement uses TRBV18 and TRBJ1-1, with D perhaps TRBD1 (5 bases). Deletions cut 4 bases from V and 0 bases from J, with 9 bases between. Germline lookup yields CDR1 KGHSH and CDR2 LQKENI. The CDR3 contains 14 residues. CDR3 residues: CASSRDRVNTEAFF. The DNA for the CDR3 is TGTGCCAGCTCACGCGACAGAGTGAACACTGAAGCTTTCTTT.

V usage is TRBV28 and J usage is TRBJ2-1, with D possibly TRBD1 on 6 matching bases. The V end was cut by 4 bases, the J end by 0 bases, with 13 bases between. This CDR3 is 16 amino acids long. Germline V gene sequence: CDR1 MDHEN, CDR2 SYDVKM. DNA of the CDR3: TGTGCCAGCAGTTCACAGGGAGTGGGCTCCTACAATGAGCAGTTCTTC. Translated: CASSSQGVGSYNEQFF.

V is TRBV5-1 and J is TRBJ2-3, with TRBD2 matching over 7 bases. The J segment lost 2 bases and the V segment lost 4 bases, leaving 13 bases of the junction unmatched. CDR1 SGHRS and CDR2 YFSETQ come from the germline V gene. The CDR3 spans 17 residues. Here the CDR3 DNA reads TGCGCCAGCAGCCTATACCTGACCGGGGGGACCACAGATACGCAGTATTTT. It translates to CASSLYLTGGTTDTQYF.

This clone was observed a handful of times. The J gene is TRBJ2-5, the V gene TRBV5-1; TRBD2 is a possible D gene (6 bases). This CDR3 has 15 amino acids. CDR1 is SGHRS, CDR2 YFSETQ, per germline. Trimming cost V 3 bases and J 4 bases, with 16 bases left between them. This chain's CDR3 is CASSYAPGRGETQYF. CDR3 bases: TGCGCCAGCAGCTACGCTCCCGGGAGAGGAGAGACCCAGTACTTC.

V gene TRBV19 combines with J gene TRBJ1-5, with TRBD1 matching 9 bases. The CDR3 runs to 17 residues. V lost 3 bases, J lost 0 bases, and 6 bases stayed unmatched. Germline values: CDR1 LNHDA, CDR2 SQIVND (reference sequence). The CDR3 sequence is CASSIFGTGYSNQPQHF. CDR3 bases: TGTGCCAGTAGTATCTTCGGGACAGGGTATAGCAATCAGCCCCAGCATTTT.

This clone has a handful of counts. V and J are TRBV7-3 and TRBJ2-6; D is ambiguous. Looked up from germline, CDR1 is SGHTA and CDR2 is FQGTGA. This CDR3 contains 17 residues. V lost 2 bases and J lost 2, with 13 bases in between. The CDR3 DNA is TGTGCCAGCAGCTTACAAGTGTTGGCTGCTGGGGCCAACGTCCTGACTTTC. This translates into CASSLQVLAAGANVLTF.

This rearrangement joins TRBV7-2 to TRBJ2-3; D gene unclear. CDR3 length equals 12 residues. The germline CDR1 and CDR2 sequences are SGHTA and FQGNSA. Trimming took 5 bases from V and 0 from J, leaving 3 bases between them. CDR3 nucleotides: TGTGCCAGCAGCCGTAGCACAGATACGCAGTATTTT. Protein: CASSRSTDTQYF.

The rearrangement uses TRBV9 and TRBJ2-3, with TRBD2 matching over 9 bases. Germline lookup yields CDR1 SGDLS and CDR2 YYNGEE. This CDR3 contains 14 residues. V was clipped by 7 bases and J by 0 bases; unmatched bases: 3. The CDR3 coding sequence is TGTGCCAGCGCCGGGACTAGCAGCACAGATACGCAGTATTTT. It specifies CASAGTSSTDTQYF.